Detailed here is one TCR beta chain. The entry originates in a study of blood T cell repertoires in COVID-19. Overall study context: COVID-19 samples collected from the United States, Italy and Spain covered acute and convalescent phases.

The data were produced by immunoSEQ multiplex PCR, yet TCRdb's version contains in-frame clones alone and is incomplete. This sample has around 150,000 clones; approximately 78% occur once, and the top ten carry 9.5% to 13%. The germline V gene encodes CDR1 SGDLS and CDR2 YYNGEE. This CDR3 has 14 amino acids. The V segment lost 0 bases and the J segment 8 bases; nucleotides outside the gene matches: 2. This chain uses TRBV9 with TRBJ1-6; 7 positions match TRBD1. The receptor's source is a man in his 60s who had recovered from COVID-19. Sequenced material: peripheral blood. The CDR3 region has the DNA TGTGCCAGCAGCGTAGGGCAGGGGGATTCACCCCTCCACTTT. This gives the protein CASSVGQGDSPLHF.